The clone carrying this T cell receptor beta chain has ten or more counts. Its antigen remains unknown. A patient was excluded if there was uncontrolled infection, other autoimmune disease, pregnancy or lactation. More than 8.5 ml of fresh peripheral blood supplied the PBMCs. Researchers amplified the TCR beta CDR3 regions from RNA transcripts. When the TCR CDR3 underwent first-round RT-PCR, the HTBI primer set was used. TCRdb re-called the multiplex PCR reads with MiXCR, one entry per CDR3 protein. The sample has about 260,000 distinct CDR3 sequences, roughly 17% seen once. The CDR3 is 13 amino acids. CDR1 is MNHNS and CDR2 is SASEGT in the germline V gene. V dropped 6 bases and J dropped 1 base, with 7 bases sitting between them. These data belong to a study of T cells in Graves' hyperthyroidism and ophthalmopathy. Study results and limitations: Researchers found most expanded thyroid clonotypes above 0.001 in blood as well.

Sequences were obtained from blood. This chain uses TRBV6-1 with TRBJ2-1; the D is unclear. The TCR originated in a woman younger than 30 with Graves' ophthalmopathy. The CDR3 nucleotides read TGTGCCAGCAGCCCTCAATCCTACAATGAGCAGTTCTTC. Translated, it gives CASSPQSYNEQFF.